Each of the 7 T cell receptor beta chains below was sequenced from the same sample in a study of blood T cell repertoires in COVID-19. Produced via immunoSEQ multiplex PCR; TCRdb's table is partial and in-frame only. The data contain about 87,000 clones, approximately 85% of them singletons. Sequencing was carried out using peripheral blood. These receptors were taken from a woman of 80 years or more with COVID-19, enrolled during active disease.

The V gene is TRBV3-1 (or the pseudogene TRBV3-2), the J gene TRBJ1-5, with D perhaps matching TRBD1 (5 bases). Trimming stripped 4 bases from V and 6 bases from J, with 16 bases between. CDR1 is LGHDT and CDR2 is YNNKEL in the germline V gene (reference sequence). The CDR3 spans 15 residues. CDR3 nucleotides: TGTGCCAGCAGCCCTTTTGGGCAGGGAAGTCAGCCCCAGCATTTT. Translated, it gives CASSPFGQGSQPQHF.

This clone was counted a single time. The chain carries TRBV5-1 and TRBJ2-3; 8 bases line up with TRBD2. Germline assignment: CDR1 SGHRS and CDR2 YFSETQ. After removal of 1 base from V and 2 bases from J, the junction contained 6 bases not matched to a gene. CDR3 size: 16 residues. The CDR3 region has the DNA TGCGCCAGCAGCTTGAACCCTAGCGGGCTCACAGATACGCAGTATTTT. This translates into CASSLNPSGLTDTQYF.

This chain joins TRBV6-6 and TRBJ1-1; 7 bases fit TRBD1. The CDR3 length is 15 residues. The trim removed 7 bases at V and 0 bases at J, leaving 8 bases unmatched. CDR1 is MNHNY, CDR2 SVGAGI, per germline (reference sequence). As DNA, the CDR3 is TGTGCCAGCACCTCATACAGGGGAATGAACACTGAAGCTTTCTTT. This gives the protein CASTSYRGMNTEAFF.

V is TRBV19 and J is TRBJ1-1; the D gene is possibly TRBD1 (5 bases). Germline CDR1 is LNHDA and CDR2 is SQIVND (reference sequence). The CDR3 totals 19 residues. V shed 3 bases and J shed 6 bases, with 29 bases lying between them. The CDR3 DNA follows: TGTGCCAGTAGTATTCGTACGGGCGCAGGGTTCCCCTCTACTGCTGAAGCTTTCTTT. This translates into CASSIRTGAGFPSTAEAFF.

This clone has just a few counts. Written as DNA, the CDR3 is TGTGCCAGCAAACAACCGGGACAGGGGAGCACTGAAGCTTTCTTT. It translates to CASKQPGQGSTEAFF. This chain connects TRBV2 to TRBJ1-1; TRBD1 matches at 10 bases. Germline CDR1 and CDR2: SNHLY and FYNNEI. V shed 7 bases, J shed 4 bases, and the junction held 9 bases outside the gene matches. The CDR3 covers 15 residues.

The rearrangement uses TRBV10-3 and TRBJ2-7; TRBD2 matches 9 bases. In germline, CDR1 is ENHRY, CDR2 SYGVKD. The trim removed 8 bases at V and 6 bases at J, leaving 11 bases unmatched. This CDR3 has 14 amino acids. The chain's CDR3 is CAIQGAGGPGEQYF. The CDR3 DNA reads TGTGCCATCCAAGGAGCGGGGGGCCCCGGCGAGCAGTACTTC.

A few counts support this clone. V is TRBV27 and J is TRBJ2-7; 8 nucleotides align to TRBD1. This CDR3 region has 13 residues. Germline V CDR1 and CDR2: MNHEY, SMNVEV (reference sequence). The ends lost 6 bases at V and 3 bases at J; junction bases unmatched: 4. The CDR3 protein is CASSRQGYYEQYF. For the CDR3, the DNA is TGTGCCAGCAGCCGACAGGGGTACTACGAGCAGTACTTC.